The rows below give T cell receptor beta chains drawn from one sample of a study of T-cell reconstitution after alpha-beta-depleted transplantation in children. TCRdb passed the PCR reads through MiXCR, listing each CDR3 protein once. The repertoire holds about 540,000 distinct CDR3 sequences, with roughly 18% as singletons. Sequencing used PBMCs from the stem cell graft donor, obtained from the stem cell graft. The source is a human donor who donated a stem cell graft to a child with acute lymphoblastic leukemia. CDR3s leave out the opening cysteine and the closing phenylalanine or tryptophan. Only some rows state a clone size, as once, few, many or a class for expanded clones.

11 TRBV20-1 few SAPSLIGDTQY
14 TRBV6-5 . ASSYEGVGYTGELF
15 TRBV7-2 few ASSASGGREKEYEQY
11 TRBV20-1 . SARDPQDNEQF
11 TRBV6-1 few ASRTGDVRPLH
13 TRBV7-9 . ASSGLTGRLYEQY
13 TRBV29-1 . SVEGEGPRGYEQY
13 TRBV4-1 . ASSQAGTSGETQY
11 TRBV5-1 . ASSFTLTDTQY
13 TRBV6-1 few ASREPGQGAYGYT
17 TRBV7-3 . ASTRLKMGQAGKGNTIY
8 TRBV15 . AKWFHGYT
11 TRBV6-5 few ASRAGLGTEAF
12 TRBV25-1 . ASSELSAPGELF
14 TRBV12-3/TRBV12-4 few ASSFSGTGGEETQY
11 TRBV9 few ASRLDGGTEAF
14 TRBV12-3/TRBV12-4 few ASSRWGVFRNTEAF
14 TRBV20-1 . SANPYEGANTDTQY
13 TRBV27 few ASSLEQGWSYEQY
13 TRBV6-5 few ASSYSGGYYYGYT
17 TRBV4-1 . ASRSPGQGRREGRNEQF
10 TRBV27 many ASSLSGDGYT
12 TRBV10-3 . AISDGPGALEQY